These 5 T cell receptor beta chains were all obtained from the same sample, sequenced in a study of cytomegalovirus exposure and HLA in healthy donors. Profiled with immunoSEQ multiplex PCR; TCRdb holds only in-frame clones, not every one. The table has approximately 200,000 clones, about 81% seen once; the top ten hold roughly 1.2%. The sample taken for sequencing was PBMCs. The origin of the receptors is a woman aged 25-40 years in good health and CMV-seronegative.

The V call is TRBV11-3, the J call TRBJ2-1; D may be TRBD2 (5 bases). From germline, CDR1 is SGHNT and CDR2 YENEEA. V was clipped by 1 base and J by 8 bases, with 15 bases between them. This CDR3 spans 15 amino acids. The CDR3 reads CASSLAGFPPDEQFF. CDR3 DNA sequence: TGTGCCAGCAGCTTAGCGGGATTTCCCCCCGATGAGCAGTTCTTC.

This CDR3 reads CASRDTGNTEAFF. The CDR3 DNA reads TGTGCCAGCAGAGATACAGGTAACACTGAAGCTTTCTTT. The V call is TRBV27, the J call TRBJ1-1, with D maybe TRBD1 (5 bases). Trimming shortened V by 6 bases and J by 2 bases, and 10 bases separated the two germline ends. This CDR3 region has 13 residues. Germline assignment: CDR1 MNHEY and CDR2 SMNVEV (reference sequence).

The CDR3 here is CASSQTSGKYEQYF. The CDR3 DNA follows: TGTGCCAGTAGTCAGACTAGCGGGAAATACGAGCAGTACTTC. V gene TRBV19 combines with J gene TRBJ2-7; TRBD2 agrees at 11 bases. The CDR3 is made up of 14 amino acids. Germline V CDR1 and CDR2: LNHDA, SQIVND (reference sequence). Trimming took 5 bases from V and 4 from J; bases not matched to a gene: 4.

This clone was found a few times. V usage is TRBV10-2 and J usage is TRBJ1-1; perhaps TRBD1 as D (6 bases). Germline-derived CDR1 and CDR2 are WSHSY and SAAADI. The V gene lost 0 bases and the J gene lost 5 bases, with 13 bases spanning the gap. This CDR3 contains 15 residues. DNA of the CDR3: TGCGCCAGCAGTGAGTCGATGCAGGGGCGAACTGAAGCTTTCTTT. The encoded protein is CASSESMQGRTEAFF.

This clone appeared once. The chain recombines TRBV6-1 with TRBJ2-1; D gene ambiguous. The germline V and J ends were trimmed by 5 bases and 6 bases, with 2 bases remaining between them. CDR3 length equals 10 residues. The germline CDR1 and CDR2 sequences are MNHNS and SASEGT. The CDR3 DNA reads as TGTGCCAGCAGTCGCAATGAGCAGTTCTTC. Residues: CASSRNEQFF.